This entry features one T cell receptor (beta chain) sequence. The protocol was immunoSEQ multiplex PCR, while the TCRdb copy is restricted to in-frame clones and leaves out a portion. This sample has 80,000 to 95,000 clones; about 97% occur once, and the top ten carry around 0.31%. These data belong to a study of technical replicates of blood from a handful of donors. The germline gives CDR1 ENHRY, CDR2 SYGVKD. The CDR3 totals 14 residues. Trimming removed 4 bases at V and 5 bases at J, with 12 bases between. This clonotype was obtained from a human donor in good health. The chain employs TRBV10-3 and TRBJ2-1, with D possibly matching TRBD1 (6 bases). Sample: T cells isolated from PBMCs. CDR3 coding DNA: TGTGCCATCAGTGGAAACAGGGATAACAATGAGCAGTTCTTC. This gives the protein CAISGNRDNNEQFF.